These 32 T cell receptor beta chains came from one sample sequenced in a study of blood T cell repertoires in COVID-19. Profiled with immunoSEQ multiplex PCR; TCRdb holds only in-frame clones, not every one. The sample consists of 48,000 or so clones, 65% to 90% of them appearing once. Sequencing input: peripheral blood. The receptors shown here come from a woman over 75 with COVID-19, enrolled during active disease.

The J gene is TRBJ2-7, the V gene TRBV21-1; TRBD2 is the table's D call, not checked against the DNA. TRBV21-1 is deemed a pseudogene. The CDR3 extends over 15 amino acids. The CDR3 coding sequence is TGTGCCAGCAGCAAAGTTAGCGGGGGGCCCTACGAGCAGTACTTC. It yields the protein CASSKVSGGPYEQYF.

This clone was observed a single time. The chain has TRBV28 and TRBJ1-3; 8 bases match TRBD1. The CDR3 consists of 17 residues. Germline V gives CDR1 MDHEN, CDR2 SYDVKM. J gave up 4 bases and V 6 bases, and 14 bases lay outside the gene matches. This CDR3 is CASRPVSGGRTGNTIYF. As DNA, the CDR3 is TGTGCCAGCAGGCCCGTTTCAGGGGGCAGAACGGGAAACACCATATATTTT.

CDR3 residues: CASSGDPRRNYGYTF. In nucleotides, the CDR3 is TGTGCCAGCAGCGGGGATCCCCGACGGAACTATGGCTACACCTTC. V is TRBV6-5 and J is TRBJ1-2; D not resolved. The CDR3 is made up of 15 amino acids. Germline CDR1 reads MNHEY; CDR2 reads SVGAGI. The ends were cut back, 6 bases at V and 2 bases at J, with 16 bases in the middle.

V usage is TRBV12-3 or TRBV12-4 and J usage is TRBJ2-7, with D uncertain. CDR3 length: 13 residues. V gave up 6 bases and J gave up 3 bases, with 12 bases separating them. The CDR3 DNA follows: TGTGCCAGCAGGCCCGGTCATGGCTACGAGCAGTACTTC. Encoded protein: CASRPGHGYEQYF.

The CDR3 sequence: CASSLETGQGSAFF. The CDR3 nucleotides read TGCGCCAGCAGCTTGGAAACGGGACAGGGCAGCGCTTTCTTT. The chain links TRBV5-1 to TRBJ1-1; 9 bases align to TRBD1. Germline V gene sequence: CDR1 SGHRS, CDR2 YFSETQ. There are 14 residues in the CDR3. J lost 11 bases, V lost 0 bases, and 8 bases had no gene match.

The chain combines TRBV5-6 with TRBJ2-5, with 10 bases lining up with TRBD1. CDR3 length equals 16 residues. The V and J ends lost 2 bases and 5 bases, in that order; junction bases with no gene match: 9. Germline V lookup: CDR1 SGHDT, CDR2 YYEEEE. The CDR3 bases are TGTGCCAGCAGCTTAGCCGGGACAGGGGTTTGGGAGACCCAGTACTTC. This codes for CASSLAGTGVWETQYF.

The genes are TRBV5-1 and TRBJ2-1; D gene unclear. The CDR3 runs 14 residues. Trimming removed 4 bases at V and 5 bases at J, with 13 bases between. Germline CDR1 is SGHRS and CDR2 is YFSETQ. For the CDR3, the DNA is TGCGCCAGCAGCCCGGGTCCAGTTGACAATGAGCAGTTCTTC. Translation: CASSPGPVDNEQFF.

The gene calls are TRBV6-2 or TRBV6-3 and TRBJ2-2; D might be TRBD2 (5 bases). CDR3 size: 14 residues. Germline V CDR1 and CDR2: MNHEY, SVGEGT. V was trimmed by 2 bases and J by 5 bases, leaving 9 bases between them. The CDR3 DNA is TGTGCCAGCAGTTACAATAGCGTTACCGGGGAGCTGTTTTTT. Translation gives CASSYNSVTGELFF.

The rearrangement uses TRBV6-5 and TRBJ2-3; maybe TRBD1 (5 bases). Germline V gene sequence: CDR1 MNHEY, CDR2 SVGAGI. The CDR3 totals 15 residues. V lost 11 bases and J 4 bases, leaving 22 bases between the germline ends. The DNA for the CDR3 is TGTGCCTCCAAAGACAGCCCCATCCGCTCAGATACGCAGTATTTT. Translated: CASKDSPIRSDTQYF.

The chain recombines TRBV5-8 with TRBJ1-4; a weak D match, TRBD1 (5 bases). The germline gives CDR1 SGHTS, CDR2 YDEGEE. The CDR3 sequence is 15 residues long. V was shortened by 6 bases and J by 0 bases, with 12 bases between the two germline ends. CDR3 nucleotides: TGTGCCAGCATTTATCCGGGGGCAACTAATGAAAAACTGTTTTTT. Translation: CASIYPGATNEKLFF.

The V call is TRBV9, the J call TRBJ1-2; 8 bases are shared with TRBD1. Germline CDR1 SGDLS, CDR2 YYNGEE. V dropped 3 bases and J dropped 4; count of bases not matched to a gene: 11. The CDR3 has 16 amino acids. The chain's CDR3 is CASSAQMGQASYGYTF. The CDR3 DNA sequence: TGTGCCAGCAGCGCACAGATGGGACAGGCGTCCTATGGCTACACCTTC.

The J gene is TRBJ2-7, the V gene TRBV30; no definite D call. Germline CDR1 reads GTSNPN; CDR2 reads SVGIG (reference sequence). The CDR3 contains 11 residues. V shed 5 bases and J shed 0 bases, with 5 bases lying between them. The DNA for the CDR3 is TGTGCCTGGCAGGTCTCCTACGAGCAGTACTTC. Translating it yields CAWQVSYEQYF.

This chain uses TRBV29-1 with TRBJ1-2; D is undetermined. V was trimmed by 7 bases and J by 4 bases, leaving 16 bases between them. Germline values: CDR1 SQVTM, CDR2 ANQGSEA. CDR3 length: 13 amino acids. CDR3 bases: TGCAGCGCCTATGAGACAATTGGCTATGGCTACACCTTC. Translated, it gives CSAYETIGYGYTF.

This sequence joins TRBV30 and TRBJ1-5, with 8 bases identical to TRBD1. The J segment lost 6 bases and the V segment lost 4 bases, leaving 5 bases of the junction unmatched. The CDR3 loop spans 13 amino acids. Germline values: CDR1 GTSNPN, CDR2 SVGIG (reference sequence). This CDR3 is CAWNGQGGQPQHF. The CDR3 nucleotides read TGTGCCTGGAACGGACAGGGAGGTCAGCCCCAGCATTTT. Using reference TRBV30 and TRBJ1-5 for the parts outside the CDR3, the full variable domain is SQTIHQWPATLVQPVGSPLSLECTVEGTSNPNLYWYRQAAGRGLQLLFYSVGIGQISSEVPQNLSASRPQDRQFILSSKKLLLSDSGFYLCAWNGQGGQPQHFGDGTRLSIL.

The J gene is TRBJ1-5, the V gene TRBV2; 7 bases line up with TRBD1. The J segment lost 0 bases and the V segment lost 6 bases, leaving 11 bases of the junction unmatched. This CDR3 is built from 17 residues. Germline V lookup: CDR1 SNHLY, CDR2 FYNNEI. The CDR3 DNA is TGTGCCAGCAGGTATACAGGGGCTTATTATAGCAATCAGCCCCAGCATTTT. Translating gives CASRYTGAYYSNQPQHF.

For the CDR3, the DNA is TGTGCCAGCAGTTTAGGACTAGCGGGAGGATATGAGCAGTACTTC. Amino acids: CASSLGLAGGYEQYF. The J gene is TRBJ2-7, the V gene TRBV6-2 or TRBV6-3, with 14 bases lining up with TRBD2. The ends lost 4 bases at V and 7 bases at J; junction bases unmatched: 6. The CDR3 loop spans 15 amino acids. Germline V gene data show CDR1 as MNHEY and CDR2 as SVGEGT.

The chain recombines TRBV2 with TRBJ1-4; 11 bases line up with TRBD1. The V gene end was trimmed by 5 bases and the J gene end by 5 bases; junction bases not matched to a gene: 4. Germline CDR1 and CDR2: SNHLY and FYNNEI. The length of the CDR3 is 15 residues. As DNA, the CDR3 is TGTGCCAGCAGTATGGACAGGGGGCGCAATGAAAAACTGTTTTTT. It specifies CASSMDRGRNEKLFF.

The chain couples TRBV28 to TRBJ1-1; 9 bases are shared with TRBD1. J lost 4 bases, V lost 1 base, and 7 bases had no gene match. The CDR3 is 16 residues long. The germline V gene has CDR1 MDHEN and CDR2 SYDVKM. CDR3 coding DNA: TGTGCCAGCAGTTTATTGGTGGGACAGGGAGGCACTGAAGCTTTCTTT. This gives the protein CASSLLVGQGGTEAFF. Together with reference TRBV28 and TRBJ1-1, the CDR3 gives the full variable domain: DVKVTQSSRYLVKRTGEKVFLECVQDMDHENMFWYRQDPGLGLRLIYFSYDVKMKEKGDIPEGYSVSREKKERFSLILESASTNQTSMYLCASSLLVGQGGTEAFFGQGTRLTVV.

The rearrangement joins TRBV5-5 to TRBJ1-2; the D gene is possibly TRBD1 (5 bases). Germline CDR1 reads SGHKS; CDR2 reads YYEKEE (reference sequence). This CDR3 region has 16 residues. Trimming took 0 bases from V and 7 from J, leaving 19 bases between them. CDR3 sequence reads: CASSLDPVWGGFGYTF. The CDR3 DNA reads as TGTGCCAGCAGCTTGGACCCAGTGTGGGGGGGTTTTGGCTACACCTTC.

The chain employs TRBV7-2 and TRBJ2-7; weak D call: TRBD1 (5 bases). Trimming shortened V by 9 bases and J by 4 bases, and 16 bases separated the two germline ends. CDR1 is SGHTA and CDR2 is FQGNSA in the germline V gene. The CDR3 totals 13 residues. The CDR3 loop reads CASRLGREYEQYF. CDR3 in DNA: TGTGCCAGTAGGCTGGGCAGGGAATACGAGCAGTACTTC.

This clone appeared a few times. For the CDR3, the DNA is TGTGCCAGCCGCATTGCTTCCGGGGGCAATCAGCCCCAGCATTTT. Translated: CASRIASGGNQPQHF. The chain uses TRBV6-5 and TRBJ1-5; D unresolved. CDR1 and CDR2 (germline): MNHEY, SVGAGI. There are 15 residues in the CDR3. V was clipped by 8 bases and J by 2 bases, with 16 bases between them.

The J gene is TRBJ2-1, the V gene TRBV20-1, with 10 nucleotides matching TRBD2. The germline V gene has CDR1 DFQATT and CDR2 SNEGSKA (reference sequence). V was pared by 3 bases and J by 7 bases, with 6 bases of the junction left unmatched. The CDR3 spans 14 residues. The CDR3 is CSASNLAGVNEQFF. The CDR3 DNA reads TGCAGTGCTAGTAACCTAGCGGGAGTTAATGAGCAGTTCTTC.

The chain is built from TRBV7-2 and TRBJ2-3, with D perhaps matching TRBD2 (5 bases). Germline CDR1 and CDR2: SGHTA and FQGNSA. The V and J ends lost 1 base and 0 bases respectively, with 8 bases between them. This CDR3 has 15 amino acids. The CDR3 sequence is CASSLGTGSTDTQYF. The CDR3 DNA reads TGTGCCAGCAGCTTAGGTACGGGAAGCACAGATACGCAGTATTTT.

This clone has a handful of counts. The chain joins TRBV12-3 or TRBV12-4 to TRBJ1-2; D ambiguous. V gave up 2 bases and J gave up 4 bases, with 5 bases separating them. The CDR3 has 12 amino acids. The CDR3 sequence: CASSLTIYGYTF. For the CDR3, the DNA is TGTGCCAGCAGTTTAACTATCTATGGCTACACCTTC.

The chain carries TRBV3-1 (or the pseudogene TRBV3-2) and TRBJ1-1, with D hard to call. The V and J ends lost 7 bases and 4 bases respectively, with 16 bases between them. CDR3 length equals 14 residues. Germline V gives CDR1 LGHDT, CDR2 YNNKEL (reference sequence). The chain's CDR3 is CASTPRIAGTEAFF. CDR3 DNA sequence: TGTGCCAGCACCCCGAGAATCGCGGGCACTGAAGCTTTCTTT.

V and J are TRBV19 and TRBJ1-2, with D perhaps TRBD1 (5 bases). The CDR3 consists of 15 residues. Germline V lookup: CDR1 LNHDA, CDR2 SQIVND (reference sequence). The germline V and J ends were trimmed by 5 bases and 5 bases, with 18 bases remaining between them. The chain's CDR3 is CASSLAEQASYGYTF. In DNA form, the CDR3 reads TGTGCCAGTAGTCTTGCGGAACAGGCGTCTTATGGCTACACCTTC.

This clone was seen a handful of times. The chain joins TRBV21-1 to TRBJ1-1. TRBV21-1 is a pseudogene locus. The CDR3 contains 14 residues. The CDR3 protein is CASSKPVPNTEAFF. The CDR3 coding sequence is TGTGCCAGCAGCAAACCCGTTCCTAACACTGAAGCTTTCTTT.

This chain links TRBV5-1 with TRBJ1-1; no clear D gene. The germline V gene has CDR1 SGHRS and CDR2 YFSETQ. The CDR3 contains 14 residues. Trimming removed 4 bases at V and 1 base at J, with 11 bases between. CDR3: CASSLDGPNTEAFF. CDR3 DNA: TGCGCCAGCAGCCTGGACGGTCCGAACACTGAAGCTTTCTTT.

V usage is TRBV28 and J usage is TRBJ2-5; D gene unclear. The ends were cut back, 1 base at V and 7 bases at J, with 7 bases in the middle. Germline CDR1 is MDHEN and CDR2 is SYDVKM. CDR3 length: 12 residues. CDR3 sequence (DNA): TGTGCCAGCAGTTTATCGGTCGGGACCCAGTACTTC. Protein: CASSLSVGTQYF.

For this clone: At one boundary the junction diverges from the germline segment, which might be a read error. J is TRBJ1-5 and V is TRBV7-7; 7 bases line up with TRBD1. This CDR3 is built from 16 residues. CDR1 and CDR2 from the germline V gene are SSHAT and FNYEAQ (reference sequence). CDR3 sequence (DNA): TGTGCTAGCAGCTTACCCCAGACAGGGAACAATCAGCCCCAGCATTTT. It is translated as CASSLPQTGNNQPQHF.

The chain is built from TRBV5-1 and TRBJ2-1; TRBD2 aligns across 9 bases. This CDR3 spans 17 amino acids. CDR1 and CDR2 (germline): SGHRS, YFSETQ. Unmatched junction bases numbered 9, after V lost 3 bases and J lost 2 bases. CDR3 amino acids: CASSWRALAGTYNEQFF. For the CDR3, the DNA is TGCGCCAGCAGCTGGAGGGCGCTAGCGGGAACCTACAATGAGCAGTTCTTC.

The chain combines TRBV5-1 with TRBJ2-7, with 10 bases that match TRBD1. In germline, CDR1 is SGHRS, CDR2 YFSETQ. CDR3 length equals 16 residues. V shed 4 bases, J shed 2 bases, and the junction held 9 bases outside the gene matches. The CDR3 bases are TGCGCCAGCAGCCCCCGAGGACAGGGGGGAGCCTACGAGCAGTACTTC. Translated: CASSPRGQGGAYEQYF.